This T cell receptor (beta chain) derives from a study of blood T cells in healthy people across ages. Then a second PCR, running about 6 to 12 cycles, was carried out with a sample-barcoded 5' primer and a J-beta primer mix. TCRdb fed the 5' RACE reads into MiXCR, producing one record per CDR3 protein. The sample holds about 650,000 distinct CDR3 sequences, 32% seen once. Extraction yielded at least 5.5 micrograms of total RNA per sample. The V end was cut by 2 bases, the J end by 7 bases, with 12 bases between. The germline V gene encodes CDR1 SEHNR and CDR2 FQNEAQ (reference sequence). The CDR3 is 14 residues long.

The chain combines TRBV7-9 with TRBJ2-1; no clear D gene. The clonotype was recovered from a woman of 80 years or more in good health. The sequenced sample was blood. The CDR3 spells CASSLSRQGNEQFF. DNA for the CDR3: TGTGCCAGCAGCTTAAGTCGACAAGGGAATGAGCAGTTCTTC.